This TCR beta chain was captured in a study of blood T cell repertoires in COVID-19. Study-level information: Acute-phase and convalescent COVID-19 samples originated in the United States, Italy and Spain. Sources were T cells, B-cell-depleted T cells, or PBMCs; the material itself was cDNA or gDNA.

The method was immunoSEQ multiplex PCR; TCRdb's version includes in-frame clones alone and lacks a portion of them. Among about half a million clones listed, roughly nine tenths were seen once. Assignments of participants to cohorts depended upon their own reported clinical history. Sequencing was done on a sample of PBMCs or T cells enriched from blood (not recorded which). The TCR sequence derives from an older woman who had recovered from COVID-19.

CDR3 bases: TGTGCCAGTAGACAGGGCCTCTCACCCCTCCACTTT. This sequence encodes CASRQGLSPLHF. The gene calls are TRBV6-5 and TRBJ1-6, with 7 bases lining up with TRBD1. This CDR3 region has 12 residues. In germline, CDR1 is MNHEY, CDR2 SVGAGI. The V segment lost 9 bases and the J segment 10 bases; nucleotides outside the gene matches: 6.